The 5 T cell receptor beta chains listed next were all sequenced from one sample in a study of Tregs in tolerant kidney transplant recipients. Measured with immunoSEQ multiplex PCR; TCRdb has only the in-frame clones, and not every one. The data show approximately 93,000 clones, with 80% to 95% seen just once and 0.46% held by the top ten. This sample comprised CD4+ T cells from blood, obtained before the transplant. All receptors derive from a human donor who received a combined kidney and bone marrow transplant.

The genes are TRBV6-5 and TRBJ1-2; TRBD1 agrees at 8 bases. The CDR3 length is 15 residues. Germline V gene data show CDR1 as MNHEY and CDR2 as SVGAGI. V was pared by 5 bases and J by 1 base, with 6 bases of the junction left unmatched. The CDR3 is CASSQQGGINYGYTF. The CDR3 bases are TGTGCCAGCAGTCAACAGGGGGGTATTAACTATGGCTACACCTTC.

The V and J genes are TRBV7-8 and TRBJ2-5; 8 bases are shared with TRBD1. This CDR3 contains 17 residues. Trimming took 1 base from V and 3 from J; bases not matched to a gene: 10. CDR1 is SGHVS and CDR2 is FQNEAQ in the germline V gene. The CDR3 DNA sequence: TGTGCCAGCAGCTTAGAGGGGGGCAGGGGGCCCGAAGAGACCCAGTACTTC. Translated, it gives CASSLEGGRGPEETQYF.

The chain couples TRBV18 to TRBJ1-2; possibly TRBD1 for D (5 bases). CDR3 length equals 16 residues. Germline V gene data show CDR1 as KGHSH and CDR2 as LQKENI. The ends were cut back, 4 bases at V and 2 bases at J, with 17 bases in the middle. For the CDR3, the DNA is TGTGCCAGCTCACACGCGGCGGGGGTGGCCAACTATGGCTACACCTTC. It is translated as CASSHAAGVANYGYTF. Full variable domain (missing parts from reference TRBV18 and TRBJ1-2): NAGVMQNPRHLVRRRGQEARLRCSPMKGHSHVYWYRQLPEEGLKFMVYLQKENIIDESGMPKERFSAEFPKEGPSILRIQQVVRGDSAAYFCASSHAAGVANYGYTFGSGTRLTVV.

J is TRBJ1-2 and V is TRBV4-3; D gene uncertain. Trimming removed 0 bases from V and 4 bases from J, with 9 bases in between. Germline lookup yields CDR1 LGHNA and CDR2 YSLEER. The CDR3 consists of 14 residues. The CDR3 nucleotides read TGCGCCAGCAGCCAAGATCCTGGCAGCTATGGCTACACCTTC. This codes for CASSQDPGSYGYTF.

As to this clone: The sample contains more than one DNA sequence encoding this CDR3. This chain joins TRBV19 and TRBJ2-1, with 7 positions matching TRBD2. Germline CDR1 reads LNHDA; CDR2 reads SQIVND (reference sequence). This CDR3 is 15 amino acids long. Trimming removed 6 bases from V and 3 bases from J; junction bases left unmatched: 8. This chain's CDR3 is CASSRIPSGYNEQFF. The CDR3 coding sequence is TGTGCCAGTAGCCGTATCCCTAGCGGCTACAATGAGCAGTTCTTC.